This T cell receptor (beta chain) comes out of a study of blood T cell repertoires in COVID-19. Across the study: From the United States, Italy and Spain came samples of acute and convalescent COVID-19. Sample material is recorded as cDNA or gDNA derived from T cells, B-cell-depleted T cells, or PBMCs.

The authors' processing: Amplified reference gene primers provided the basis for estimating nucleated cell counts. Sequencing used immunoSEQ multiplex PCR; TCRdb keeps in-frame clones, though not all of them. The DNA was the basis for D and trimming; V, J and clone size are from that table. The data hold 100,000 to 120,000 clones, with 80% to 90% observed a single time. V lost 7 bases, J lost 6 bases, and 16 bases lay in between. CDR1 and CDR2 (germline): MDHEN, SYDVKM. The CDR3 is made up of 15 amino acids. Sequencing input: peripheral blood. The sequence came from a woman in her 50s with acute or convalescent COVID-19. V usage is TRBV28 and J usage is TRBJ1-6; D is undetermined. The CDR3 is CASNIQTDFNSPLHF. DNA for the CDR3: TGTGCCAGCAATATCCAGACTGACTTTAATTCACCCCTCCACTTT. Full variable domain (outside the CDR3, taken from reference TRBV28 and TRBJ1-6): DVKVTQSSRYLVKRTGEKVFLECVQDMDHENMFWYRQDPGLGLRLIYFSYDVKMKEKGDIPEGYSVSREKKERFSLILESASTNQTSMYLCASNIQTDFNSPLHFGNGTRLTVT.